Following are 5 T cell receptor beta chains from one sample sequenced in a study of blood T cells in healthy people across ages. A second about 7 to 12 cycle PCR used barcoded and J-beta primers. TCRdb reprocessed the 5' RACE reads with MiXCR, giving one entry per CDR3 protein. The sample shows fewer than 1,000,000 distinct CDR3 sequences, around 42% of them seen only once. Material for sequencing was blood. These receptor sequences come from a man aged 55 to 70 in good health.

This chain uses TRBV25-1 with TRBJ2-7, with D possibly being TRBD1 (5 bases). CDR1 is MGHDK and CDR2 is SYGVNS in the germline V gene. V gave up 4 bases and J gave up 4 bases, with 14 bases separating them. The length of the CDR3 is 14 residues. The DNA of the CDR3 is TGTGCCAGCAGTGCCCAGATAGGGGCGTACGAGCAGTACTTC. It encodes CASSAQIGAYEQYF.

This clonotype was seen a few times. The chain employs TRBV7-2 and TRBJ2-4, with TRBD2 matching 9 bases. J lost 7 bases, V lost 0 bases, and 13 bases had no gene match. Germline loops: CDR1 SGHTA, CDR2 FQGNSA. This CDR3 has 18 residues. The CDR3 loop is CASSLAGTSFGAGNIQYF. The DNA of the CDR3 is TGTGCCAGCAGCTTAGCGGGGACTAGCTTCGGTGCGGGGAACATTCAGTACTTC.

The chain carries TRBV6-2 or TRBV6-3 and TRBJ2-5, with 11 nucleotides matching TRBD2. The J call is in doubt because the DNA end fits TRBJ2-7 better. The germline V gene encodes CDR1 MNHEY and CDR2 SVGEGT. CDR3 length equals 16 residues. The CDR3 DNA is TGTGCCAGCAGTTCCCCAACTAGCGGGGGATCCTACGAGCAGTACTTC. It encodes CASSSPTSGGSYEQYF.

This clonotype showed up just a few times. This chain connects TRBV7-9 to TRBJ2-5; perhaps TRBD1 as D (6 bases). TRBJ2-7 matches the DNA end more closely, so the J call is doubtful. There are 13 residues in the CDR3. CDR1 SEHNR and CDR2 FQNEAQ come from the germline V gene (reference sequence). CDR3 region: CASSLARGNEQYF. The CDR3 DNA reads TGTGCCAGCAGCTTAGCCAGGGGAAACGAGCAGTACTTC.

The CDR3 protein is CASSHRVAKNIQYF. In DNA, the CDR3 is TGTGCCAGCAGCCATCGGGTGGCCAAAAACATTCAGTACTTC. The V gene is TRBV14, the J gene TRBJ2-4; D gene uncertain. CDR1 SGHDN and CDR2 FVKESK come from the germline V gene. This CDR3 is built from 14 residues. The V and J ends lost 3 bases and 1 base respectively, with 7 bases between them.